Here is one T cell receptor beta chain with its context. The data were taken from a study of technical replicates of blood from a few donors. V was shortened by 5 bases and J by 1 base, with 9 bases between the two germline ends. Germline-derived CDR1 and CDR2 are LNHDA and SQIVND (reference sequence). The CDR3 is 14 amino acids. Measured with immunoSEQ multiplex PCR; TCRdb has only the in-frame clones, and not every one. The table records under 100,000 clones, 65% to 90% of them present only once. The rearrangement links TRBV19 to TRBJ1-3; a weak D match, TRBD1 (6 bases). The receptor's source is a human donor in good health. Some clones in this sample may be carry-over from other donors' samples. Sample: PBMCs. CDR3 amino acids: CASSPTGSGNTIYF. The DNA of the CDR3 is TGTGCCAGTAGTCCAACAGGGTCTGGAAACACCATATATTTT.